The clone carrying this T cell receptor beta chain appeared a few times. The antigen is unknown. This entry is derived from a study of T-cell reconstitution after alpha-beta-depleted transplantation in children. Study outcomes and limitations: Reportedly, only several hundred clones from non-depleted graft cells drove alpha-beta T-cell counts at about two months. T-cell numbers and diversity, one year after transplant, stemmed largely from T cells that were newly produced.

It was with unique molecular identifiers that the TCRbeta library was prepared. In TCRdb, the PCR reads were re-called with MiXCR into one record per CDR3 protein. The table includes approximately 170,000 distinct CDR3 sequences, more than 9.5% detected once. The starting material was PBMCs, obtained before TCRalphabeta/CD19-depleted stem cell transplant. This receptor was identified in a boy aged 2 to 10 with acute myeloid leukemia, due to receive a stem cell transplant.

The CDR3 loop is CSAFRHSFTEAFF. Written as DNA, the CDR3 is TGCAGTGCTTTCCGCCACAGTTTCACTGAAGCTTTCTTT. This sequence joins TRBV20-1 and TRBJ1-1; no reliable D call. The V end was cut by 5 bases, the J end by 4 bases, with 14 bases between. Germline V gene data show CDR1 as DFQATT and CDR2 as SNEGSKA (reference sequence). The CDR3 runs 13 residues.